This passage covers 30 T cell receptor beta chains from one sample sequenced in a study of blood T cell repertoires in COVID-19. The table came from immunoSEQ multiplex PCR; TCRdb's copy has only in-frame clones and leaves some out. The sample has about 220,000 clones; around 81% are singletons. The sample was peripheral blood. The receptors were sampled from a human donor in a cohort sampled during active COVID-19.

This chain uses TRBV29-1 with TRBJ2-1, with 10 bases lining up with TRBD2. The CDR3 runs to 13 residues. V dropped 4 bases and J dropped 9; count of bases not matched to a gene: 6. Germline V gene sequence: CDR1 SQVTM, CDR2 ANQGSEA. CDR3 sequence reads: CSVVLAGGGEQFF. The DNA of the CDR3 is TGCAGCGTTGTATTAGCGGGAGGTGGTGAGCAGTTCTTC.

The table lists this clone with a few counts. The rearrangement uses TRBV3-1 (or the pseudogene TRBV3-2) and TRBJ1-1; D possibly corresponds to TRBD1 (6 bases). V lost 4 bases, J lost 4 bases, and 13 bases lay in between. This CDR3 region has 14 residues. Germline CDR1 and CDR2: LGHDT and YNNKEL (reference sequence). CDR3 in amino acids: CASSPQLGGTEAFF. The CDR3 DNA reads TGTGCCAGCAGCCCCCAACTAGGGGGCACTGAAGCTTTCTTT.

The V gene is TRBV28, the J gene TRBJ1-3; the match to TRBD1 covers 9 bases. CDR1 is MDHEN and CDR2 is SYDVKM in the germline V gene. This CDR3 has 14 amino acids. J gave up 4 bases and V 7 bases, and 5 bases lay outside the gene matches. The DNA of the CDR3 is TGTGCCAGCACCGGGACAGGGCCGGGAAACACCATATATTTT. Its translation: CASTGTGPGNTIYF.

The chain carries TRBV30 and TRBJ1-1, with 7 bases aligning to TRBD1. Germline CDR1 GTSNPN, CDR2 SVGIG (reference sequence). The CDR3 covers 14 residues. V shed 2 bases, J shed 1 base, and the junction held 4 bases outside the gene matches. CDR3 nucleotides: TGTGCCTGGAGTCGTAGGGGGCCGAACACTGAAGCTTTCTTT. Its protein product is CAWSRRGPNTEAFF.

The chain recombines TRBV6-5 with TRBJ2-1; 7 bases are shared with TRBD1. CDR1 and CDR2 (germline): MNHEY, SVGAGI. The V and J ends lost 7 bases and 5 bases, in that order; junction bases with no gene match: 8. The length of the CDR3 is 14 residues. The CDR3 DNA follows: TGTGCCAGCAACAAAGACAGGGCCAACAATGAGCAGTTCTTC. Its translation: CASNKDRANNEQFF.

This chain joins TRBV5-1 and TRBJ2-7; D might be TRBD1 (7 bases). The CDR3 length is 15 residues. Germline V gene data show CDR1 as SGHRS and CDR2 as YFSETQ. V was shortened by 3 bases and J by 5 bases, with 18 bases between the two germline ends. This CDR3 is CASSWNRGGSDEQYF. CDR3 in DNA: TGCGCCAGCAGCTGGAACAGGGGAGGTAGCGACGAGCAGTACTTC.

The gene calls are TRBV3-1 (or the pseudogene TRBV3-2) and TRBJ1-1; 9 bases align to TRBD1. V dropped 4 bases and J dropped 1; count of bases not matched to a gene: 1. The V gene's germline CDR1 is LGHDT and CDR2 YNNKEL (reference sequence). This CDR3 has 14 residues. The CDR3: CASSRTGANTEAFF. For the CDR3, the DNA is TGTGCCAGCAGCCGGACAGGGGCGAACACTGAAGCTTTCTTT.

The chain carries TRBV9 and TRBJ2-3; TRBD2 aligns across 16 bases. Per the germline V gene, CDR1 is SGDLS and CDR2 is YYNGEE. V lost 3 bases and J lost 5; bases outside the gene matches: 9. CDR3 length equals 18 residues. This CDR3 is CASSGGLAGGPVVDTQYF. CDR3 bases: TGTGCCAGCAGCGGGGGACTAGCGGGAGGGCCCGTCGTAGATACGCAGTATTTT.

The V gene is TRBV12-5, the J gene TRBJ1-1; D not certain. V was clipped by 1 base and J by 1 base, with 4 bases between them. The CDR3 extends over 13 amino acids. In germline, CDR1 is LGHNT, CDR2 FRNRAP. CDR3 coding DNA: TGTGCTAGTGGTTTGGGGCAGAACACTGAAGCTTTCTTT. Protein sequence: CASGLGQNTEAFF.

This chain connects TRBV5-4 to TRBJ2-3; 11 bases fit TRBD2. V gave up 4 bases and J gave up 6 bases; unmatched junction bases: 4. Germline V gene data show CDR1 as SGHNT and CDR2 as YYREEE (reference sequence). CDR3 length equals 14 residues. CDR3 DNA sequence: TGTGCCAGCAGCAAGGGACTAGCGGAGGATACGCAGTATTTT. It yields the protein CASSKGLAEDTQYF. Full variable domain (missing parts from reference TRBV5-4 and TRBJ2-3): ETGVTQSPTHLIKTRGQQVTLRCSSQSGHNTVSWYQQALGQGPQFIFQYYREEENGRGNFPPRFSGLQFPNYSSELNVNALELDDSALYLCASSKGLAEDTQYFGPGTRLTVL.

Concerning this clone: One end of the junction fails to match germline, which may point to a read error. The V call is TRBV7-7, the J call TRBJ2-1, with TRBD2 matching 13 bases. Germline V lookup: CDR1 SSHAT, CDR2 FNYEAQ (reference sequence). This CDR3 region has 16 residues. The CDR3 reads CASKRLAGGLPDEQFF. The CDR3 nucleotides are TGTGCTAGCAAGAGACTAGCGGGAGGCCTACCTGATGAGCAGTTCTTC.

The genes are TRBV11-3 and TRBJ2-7; perhaps TRBD2 as D (5 bases). CDR3 length equals 15 residues. Between the trimmed V and J ends, which lost 5 bases and 2 bases, there was a span of 16 bases. The V gene's germline CDR1 is SGHNT and CDR2 YENEEA. The CDR3 loop is CASSGLKRCAYEQYF. CDR3 in DNA: TGTGCCAGCAGCGGATTAAAGCGGTGCGCCTACGAGCAGTACTTC.

The chain has TRBV18 and TRBJ2-1; TRBD2 aligns across 7 bases. With 6 bases clipped from V and 7 bases from J, the junction kept 12 bases outside the gene matches. This CDR3 region has 15 residues. Germline assignment: CDR1 KGHSH and CDR2 LQKENI. Here the CDR3 reads CASSGGEGSGNEQFF. In DNA, the CDR3 is TGTGCCAGCTCCGGAGGGGAGGGGTCAGGGAATGAGCAGTTCTTC.

The rearrangement joins TRBV11-2 to TRBJ1-6; tentatively, D is TRBD1 (5 bases). This CDR3 comprises 14 residues. Per the germline V gene, CDR1 is SGHAT and CDR2 is FQNNGV. Trimming shortened V by 6 bases and J by 5 bases, and 11 bases separated the two germline ends. CDR3 nucleotides: TGTGCCAGCAGTCTGACAGTGAATAATTCACCCCTCCACTTT. It translates to CASSLTVNNSPLHF.

The chain links TRBV4-3 to TRBJ2-2; D perhaps matches TRBD2 (5 bases). The CDR3 is 16 amino acids. The germline V gene encodes CDR1 LGHNA and CDR2 YSLEER. V was clipped by 4 bases and J by 2 bases, with 14 bases between them. The CDR3 spells CASSPWTESNTGELFF. The CDR3 bases are TGCGCCAGCAGCCCTTGGACTGAGAGTAACACCGGGGAGCTGTTTTTT.

This rearrangement joins TRBV5-1 to TRBJ2-5; no clear D. Trimming pared 9 bases from V and 7 bases from J, leaving 19 bases between. CDR3 size: 13 residues. CDR1 is SGHRS, CDR2 YFSETQ, per germline. The CDR3 nucleotides are TGCGCCACCCATGACCTAAACACGGGGACCCAGTACTTC. Translation gives CATHDLNTGTQYF.

This chain links TRBV28 with TRBJ2-7, with TRBD1 as a possible D gene (5 bases). Germline V gene sequence: CDR1 MDHEN, CDR2 SYDVKM. CDR3 length: 12 residues. Trimming removed 3 bases from V and 7 bases from J, with 10 bases in between. CDR3 in amino acids: CASSLTAWEQYF. The CDR3 bases are TGTGCCAGCAGTTTGACAGCCTGGGAGCAGTACTTC. Full variable domain (outside the CDR3, taken from reference TRBV28 and TRBJ2-7): DVKVTQSSRYLVKRTGEKVFLECVQDMDHENMFWYRQDPGLGLRLIYFSYDVKMKEKGDIPEGYSVSREKKERFSLILESASTNQTSMYLCASSLTAWEQYFGPGTRLTVT.

The rearrangement links TRBV5-1 to TRBJ2-2; D perhaps matches TRBD1 (7 bases). The CDR3 has 16 residues. Germline values: CDR1 SGHRS, CDR2 YFSETQ. The V and J ends lost 2 bases and 3 bases respectively, with 14 bases between them. CDR3 coding DNA: TGCGCCAGCAGCTTCGGCGGGACAGCCCACACCGGGGAGCTGTTTTTT. The encoded protein is CASSFGGTAHTGELFF.

This clone was seen a single time. A read error may account for a junction end that differs from germline. This sequence joins TRBV19 and TRBJ2-2; D is perhaps TRBD2 (5 bases). From germline, CDR1 is LNHDA and CDR2 SQIVND (reference sequence). This CDR3 has 12 amino acids. The CDR3 DNA reads TGTGCCAGTAGTTCTTACCCCGGGGAGTTGTTTTTT. Amino acid sequence: CASSSYPGELFF. The whole variable domain, filled in from reference TRBV19 and TRBJ2-2, reads DGGITQSPKYLFRKEGQNVTLSCEQNLNHDAMYWYRQDPGQGLRLIYYSQIVNDFQKGDIAEGYSVSREKKESFPLTVTSAQKNPTAFYLCASSSYPGELFFGEGSRLTVL.

The rearrangement uses TRBV5-1 and TRBJ2-5, with a tentative D call TRBD1 (6 bases). Per germline, CDR1 SGHRS and CDR2 YFSETQ. The CDR3 extends over 13 amino acids. Trimming stripped 6 bases from V and 5 bases from J, with 14 bases between. The CDR3 DNA reads as TGCGCCAGCAAGGCAGGGGTTGGGGAGACCCAGTACTTC. As protein: CASKAGVGETQYF.

The V call is TRBV12-2, the J call TRBJ2-3; the D call in the table, TRBD2, was not verified against the DNA. TRBV12-2 is noted as a pseudogene. The CDR3 covers 21 residues. The CDR3 here is CASRLEYEGGGLAGAVDTQYF. The CDR3 DNA reads as TGTGCAAGTCGCTTAGAATACGAAGGGGGGGGACTAGCGGGAGCTGTAGATACGCAGTATTTT.

The CDR3 coding sequence is TGTGCCAGCAGCCAAGGTCTTGAGCAGTTCTTC. Protein product: CASSQGLEQFF. The chain has TRBV4-2 and TRBJ2-1; D call uncertain. The CDR3 has 11 amino acids. The germline V and J ends were trimmed by 1 base and 9 bases, with 4 bases remaining between them. The germline V gene encodes CDR1 LGHNA and CDR2 YNFKEQ.

The genes are TRBV6-5 and TRBJ2-6; D is uncertain. The CDR3 is 16 amino acids. V was shortened by 1 base and J by 1 base, with 8 bases between the two germline ends. Germline V gene sequence: CDR1 MNHEY, CDR2 SVGAGI. CDR3 nucleotide sequence: TGTGCCAGCAGTTACTACAGTCAATCTGGGGCCAACGTCCTGACTTTC. This codes for CASSYYSQSGANVLTF.

This clone has a handful of counts. This sequence joins TRBV2 and TRBJ2-6; D is ambiguous. Germline values: CDR1 SNHLY, CDR2 FYNNEI. The CDR3 runs 16 residues. V lost 5 bases and J lost 0, with 11 bases in between. The CDR3 DNA reads TGTGCCAGCAGTCCATTCGGGTACTCTGGGGCCAACGTCCTGACTTTC. This codes for CASSPFGYSGANVLTF.

The sample holds a few counts of this clone. The chain links TRBV28 to TRBJ1-1; TRBD1 aligns across 7 bases. V was pared by 8 bases and J by 5 bases, with 5 bases of the junction left unmatched. CDR3 length: 12 amino acids. In germline, CDR1 is MDHEN, CDR2 SYDVKM. CDR3 in DNA: TGTGCCAGCTTGGCAGGGGGGACTGAAGCTTTCTTT. This translates into CASLAGGTEAFF.

This chain links TRBV7-2 with TRBJ2-3; TRBD2 matches at 9 bases. There are 17 residues in the CDR3. Germline V gene data show CDR1 as SGHTA and CDR2 as FQGNSA. Trimming removed 5 bases from V and 6 bases from J; junction bases left unmatched: 15. CDR3 DNA sequence: TGTGCCAGCAGCCCCCGGGGGACTAGCTATGGGACCGATACGCAGTATTTT. Amino acid sequence: CASSPRGTSYGTDTQYF.

This clone was observed a handful of times. The CDR3 bases are TGTGCCAGCAGGCGGGGTAATGCCCAAGAGACCCAGTACTTC. Residues: CASRRGNAQETQYF. This chain links TRBV6-6 with TRBJ2-5; maybe TRBD2 (6 bases). The CDR3 totals 14 residues. V was pared by 6 bases and J by 1 base, with 12 bases between. Germline V gives CDR1 MNHNY, CDR2 SVGAGI (reference sequence).

This clone was picked up one time. The chain has TRBV7-2 and TRBJ1-1; 8 nucleotides match TRBD1. The V gene's germline CDR1 is SGHTA and CDR2 FQGNSA. Unmatched junction bases numbered 9, after V lost 5 bases and J lost 10 bases. The CDR3 contains 13 residues. CDR3 loop: CASSQNRGMVAFF. Written as DNA, the CDR3 is TGTGCCAGCAGCCAGAACAGGGGGATGGTAGCTTTCTTT.

The chain carries TRBV19 and TRBJ1-5, with D possibly matching TRBD1 (5 bases). V was cut by 7 bases and J by 3 bases, with 13 bases left in between. The CDR3 consists of 14 residues. Germline CDR1 reads LNHDA; CDR2 reads SQIVND (reference sequence). In DNA form, the CDR3 reads TGTGCCAGTAATCCGGGGGACCCCAATCAGCCCCAGCATTTT. This codes for CASNPGDPNQPQHF.

The rearrangement joins TRBV9 to TRBJ2-7, with D perhaps matching TRBD2 (6 bases). The CDR3 runs to 14 residues. Trimming removed 0 bases at V and 2 bases at J, with 9 bases between. The germline V gene has CDR1 SGDLS and CDR2 YYNGEE. The DNA for the CDR3 is TGTGCCAGCAGCGTAGCTGGGACTCCCTACGAGCAGTACTTC. Encoded protein: CASSVAGTPYEQYF. The whole variable domain, remainder taken from reference TRBV9 and TRBJ2-7, is DSGVTQTPKHLITATGQRVTLRCSPRSGDLSVYWYQQSLDQGLQFLIQYYNGEERAKGNILERFSAQQFPDLHSELNLSSLELGDSALYFCASSVAGTPYEQYFGPGTRLTVT.